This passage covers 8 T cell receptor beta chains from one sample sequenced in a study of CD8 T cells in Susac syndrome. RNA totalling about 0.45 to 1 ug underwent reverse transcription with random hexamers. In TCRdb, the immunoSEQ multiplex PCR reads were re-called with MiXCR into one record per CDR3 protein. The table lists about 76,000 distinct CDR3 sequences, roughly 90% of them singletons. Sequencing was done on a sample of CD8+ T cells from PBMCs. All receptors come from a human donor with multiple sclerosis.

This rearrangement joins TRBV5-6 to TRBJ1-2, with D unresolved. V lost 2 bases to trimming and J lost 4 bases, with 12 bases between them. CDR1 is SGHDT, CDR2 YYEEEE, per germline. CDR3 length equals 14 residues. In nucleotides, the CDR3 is TGTGCCAGCAGCTTTTCCTTAGCCGTCTATGGCTACACCTTC. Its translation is CASSFSLAVYGYTF.

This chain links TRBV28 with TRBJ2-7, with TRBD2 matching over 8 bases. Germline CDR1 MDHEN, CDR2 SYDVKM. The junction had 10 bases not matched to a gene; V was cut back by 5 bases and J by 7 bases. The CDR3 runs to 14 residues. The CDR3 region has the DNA TGTGCCAGCAGTCTTAGCGGGACTGGGGCAGAGCAGTACTTC. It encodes CASSLSGTGAEQYF.

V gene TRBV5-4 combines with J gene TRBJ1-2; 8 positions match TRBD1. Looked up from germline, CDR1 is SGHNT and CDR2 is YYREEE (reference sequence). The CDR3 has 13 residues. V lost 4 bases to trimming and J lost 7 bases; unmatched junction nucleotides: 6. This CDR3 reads CASSLTGVGGYTF. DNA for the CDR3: TGTGCCAGCAGCCTGACAGGGGTTGGTGGCTACACCTTC. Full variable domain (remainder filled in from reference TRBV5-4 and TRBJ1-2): ETGVTQSPTHLIKTRGQQVTLRCSSQSGHNTVSWYQQALGQGPQFIFQYYREEENGRGNFPPRFSGLQFPNYSSELNVNALELDDSALYLCASSLTGVGGYTFGSGTRLTVV.

The CDR3: CASSRSTGAEQYF. CDR3 bases: TGTGCCAGCTCTCGTTCGACGGGGGCCGAGCAGTACTTC. J is TRBJ2-7 and V is TRBV2; the D gene could be TRBD1 or TRBD2 (6 bases each). Per germline, CDR1 SNHLY and CDR2 FYNNEI. Trimming took 8 bases from V and 6 from J, leaving 17 bases between them. This CDR3 is 13 amino acids long.

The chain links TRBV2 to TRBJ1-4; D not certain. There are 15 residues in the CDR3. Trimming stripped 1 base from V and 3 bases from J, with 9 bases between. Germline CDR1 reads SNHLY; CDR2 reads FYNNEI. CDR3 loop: CASSEEGSSNEKLFF. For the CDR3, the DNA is TGTGCCAGCAGTGAAGAAGGCAGTTCTAATGAAAAACTGTTTTTT.

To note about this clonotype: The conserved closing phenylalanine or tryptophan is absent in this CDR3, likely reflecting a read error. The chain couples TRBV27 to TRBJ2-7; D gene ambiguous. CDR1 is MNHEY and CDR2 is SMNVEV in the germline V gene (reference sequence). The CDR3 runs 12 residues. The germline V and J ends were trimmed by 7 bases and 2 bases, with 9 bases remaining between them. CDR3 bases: TGTGCCAGCAATTTTCTCGCCTACGAGCAGTACCTC. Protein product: CASNFLAYEQYL.

Here the CDR3 DNA reads TGTGCCAGCGGGGACGGTTACGAGCAGTACTTC. It specifies CASGDGYEQYF. The chain uses TRBV6-5 and TRBJ2-7; D tentatively fits TRBD1 or TRBD2 (5 bases each). The CDR3 contains 11 residues. Germline V gene sequence: CDR1 MNHEY, CDR2 SVGAGI. The ends were cut back, 8 bases at V and 4 bases at J, with 9 bases in the middle.

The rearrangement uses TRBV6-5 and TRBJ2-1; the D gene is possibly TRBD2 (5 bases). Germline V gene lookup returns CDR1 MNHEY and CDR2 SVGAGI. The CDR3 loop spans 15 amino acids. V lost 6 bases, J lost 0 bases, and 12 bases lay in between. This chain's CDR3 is CASSKMGSSYNEQFF. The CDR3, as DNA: TGTGCCAGCAGCAAAATGGGGAGCTCCTACAATGAGCAGTTCTTC.